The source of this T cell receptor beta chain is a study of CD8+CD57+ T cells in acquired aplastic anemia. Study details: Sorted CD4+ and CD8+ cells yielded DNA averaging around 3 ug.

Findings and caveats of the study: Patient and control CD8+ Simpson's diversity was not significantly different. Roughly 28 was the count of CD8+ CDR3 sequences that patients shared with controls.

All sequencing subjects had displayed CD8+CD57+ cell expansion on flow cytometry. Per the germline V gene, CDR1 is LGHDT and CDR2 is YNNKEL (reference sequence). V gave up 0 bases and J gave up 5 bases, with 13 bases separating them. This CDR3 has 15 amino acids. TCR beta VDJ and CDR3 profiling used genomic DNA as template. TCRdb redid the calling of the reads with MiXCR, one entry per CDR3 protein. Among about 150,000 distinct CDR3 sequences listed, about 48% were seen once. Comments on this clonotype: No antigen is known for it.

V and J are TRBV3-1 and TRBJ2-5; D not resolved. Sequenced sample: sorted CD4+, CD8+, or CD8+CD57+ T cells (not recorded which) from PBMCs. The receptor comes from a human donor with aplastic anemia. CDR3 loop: CASSQDEVWRETQYF. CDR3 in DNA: TGTGCCAGCAGCCAAGATGAAGTGTGGCGGGAGACCCAGTACTTC.